This entry concerns a single T cell receptor beta chain. Library construction for TCR beta used iRepertoire HTBI primers and Arm-PCR of CDR3 regions. TCRdb redid the calling of the multiplex PCR reads with MiXCR, one entry per CDR3 protein. The sample carries around 460,000 distinct CDR3 sequences, approximately 21% recorded once. This sample stems from a study of regulatory T cells in long-lasting Graves disease. Time point described: persistent/refractory GD, antithyroid drugs over 5 years with positive TRAb. The authors made the TCR library using RNA they extracted from PBMCs. The CDR3 is 16 residues long. The ends were cut back, 4 bases at V and 0 bases at J, with 18 bases in the middle. Germline CDR1 reads SQVTM; CDR2 reads ANQGSEA.

The rearrangement joins TRBV29-1 to TRBJ1-1; no reliable D call. The TCR sequence derives from a female donor with Graves disease. The sequences come from peripheral blood mononuclear cells (PBMCs), collected when the disease was refractory, from a patient treated with antithyroid drugs. Here the CDR3 reads CSVVGVRRAMNTEAFF. CDR3 DNA sequence: TGCAGCGTTGTCGGGGTTCGGCGGGCTATGAACACTGAAGCTTTCTTT.